This T cell receptor beta chain came from a study of T cell responses to AZD1222 COVID-19 vaccine. For the study at large: Second-dose groups at about 4 or about 12 weeks were pooled. Regarding the study as a whole: Repertoire collection took place solely once the T cell response had peaked. Two AZD1222 administrations were followed by greater Spike-specific TCR breadth and depth. The donors showed a predominance of white British ancestry and of females, with possible underestimation of clonal diversity.

Comments on this clone: Its specificity is unknown.

Trimming removed 4 bases from V and 2 bases from J; junction bases left unmatched: 4. The CDR3 extends over 15 amino acids. The germline V gene has CDR1 LNHDA and CDR2 SQIVND (reference sequence). Profiling relied on immunoSEQ multiplex PCR, and the TCRdb table lists in-frame clones only, not all of them. The repertoire holds 100,000 to 150,000 clones, with about 90% as singletons. The receptor was isolated from an adult in good health. The rearrangement joins TRBV19 to TRBJ2-3, with 9 bases matching TRBD2. Specimen: peripheral blood, collected on day 0 of AZD1222 vaccination. Here the CDR3 reads CASSRGGRATDTQYF. The DNA of the CDR3 is TGTGCCAGTAGTAGGGGCGGGAGGGCCACAGATACGCAGTATTTT. The full variable domain, in which reference TRBV19 and TRBJ2-3 provide the parts outside the CDR3, is DGGITQSPKYLFRKEGQNVTLSCEQNLNHDAMYWYRQDPGQGLRLIYYSQIVNDFQKGDIAEGYSVSREKKESFPLTVTSAQKNPTAFYLCASSRGGRATDTQYFGPGTRLTVL.